This TCR beta chain originates from a study of PD-1 blockade in classical Hodgkin lymphoma. The V gene lost 6 bases and the J gene lost 4 bases, with 21 bases spanning the gap. The V gene's germline CDR1 is MDHEN and CDR2 SYDVKM. The CDR3 is 16 amino acids. Described time point: cycle 4 day 1 (C4D1), after 5 to 7 weeks of nivolumab. Brentuximab vedotin exposure varied among the patients, all of whom had relapsed after autologous stem cell transplantation. The table came from immunoSEQ multiplex PCR; TCRdb's copy has only in-frame clones and leaves some out. Of tens of thousands of clones listed, less than 95% are singletons. Regarding the study as a whole: Sources of repertoire differences remain undefined, possibly disease activity or prior therapy.

On this clone itself: Its antigen is unknown.

This TCR was recovered from a human donor with classical Hodgkin lymphoma. The chain links TRBV28 to TRBJ1-2, with D maybe TRBD1 (5 bases). The sequencing used peripheral blood mononuclear cells (PBMCs), collected before the fourth cycle of nivolumab. The CDR3 DNA follows: TGTGCCAGCAGCCCATTTACTGGGCAGGGCCTCTATGGCTACACCTTC. This translates into CASSPFTGQGLYGYTF.